This record looks at one T cell receptor (beta chain) sequence and its context. This clone showed up just once. This receptor's antigen is unknown. No base quality values were provided; no much bigger clone lies one nucleotide off. TCRB CDR3 sequencing used the immunoSEQ assay on genomic DNA. As for the original processing: When patient CD8+ clones exceeding 1% were checked against published virus-specific TCRB sequences, only a few matched. The analyses included only productive TCRB rearrangements. Clonality was calculated as a Shannon entropy-based productive clonality index, and a clone was defined by a unique TCRB CDR3 sequence. To calculate repertoire overlap between two samples, the template counts of each clone were considered relative to each sample's total templates. V-gene usage measured by flow cytometry correlated with TCRB sequencing V-gene usage, with a Spearman r of 0.6 to 0.7. As stored in TCRdb, this immuneACCESS dataset retains in-frame rearrangements with V and J assigned. A fraction of the clones does not appear; measured against another copy, unresolved V genes explain less than half of the discrepancy, and the remainder lacks a known reason. V, J and clone size were drawn from that table, and D and trimming were deduced from the DNA. The sample has 2,500 to 3,500 clones on record, 86% of them singletons. Roughly 34% of the sample rests with the top ten.

These data come from a study of somatic mutations in cytotoxic T cells in rheumatoid arthritis (TCRdb year 2017). For context, the study as a whole: Before any treatment started and right after they were diagnosed, patients gave peripheral blood samples (under 32 ml EDTA). Median age was essentially the same in the patient group and the control group. Some T-cell populations stained with V beta antibodies were sorted by flow on a FACSAria II or Sony SH800 to nearly 100% purity, with sorted V beta1+ cells additionally subjected to TCRB sequencing. Whether expanded CD8+ T-cell clones in untreated, newly diagnosed rheumatoid arthritis carry somatic mutations was the study question, and clonality was characterized with TCRB deep sequencing. For 60 to 80 rheumatoid arthritis patients and roughly 22 healthy controls, TCRB deep sequencing was carried out. Points the paper makes about the study in general: An increase of CD8+ clonality with age was seen in patients (Spearman r ~ 0.47) but not in healthy controls. The largest CD8+ clone made up more than 20% of CD8+ cells in about an eighth of the roughly 60 patients, and blood and synovial fluid shared several identical CD8+ TCRB sequences. The antigen targets of the expanded CD8+ clones were unknown, and absence from virus-specific databases did not rule out viral specificity. CD8+ T-cell clonality in rheumatoid arthritis patients was not significantly different from that in age-matched healthy controls. No adjustment for multiple comparisons was made for the slight TRBV07 underrepresentation in patients.

Positive magnetic bead selection on an AutoMACS was used to isolate CD4+ and CD8+ cells, with flow cytometry used to check purity. Clonal expansions were first screened by flow cytometry with a TCR V beta antibody panel, then characterized by TCRB deep sequencing of sorted CD8+ fractions. Ficoll-Paque PLUS density gradient separation was used to isolate peripheral blood mononuclear cells. DNA was extracted from CD4-enriched, CD8-enriched or PBMC samples with Nucleospin Tissue or Tissue XS kits and quantified with a Qubit 2.0 fluorometer. The germline V gene yields LGHNA for CDR1 and YSLEER for CDR2. The CDR3 contains 14 residues, cysteine and phenylalanine counted. Here the CDR3 DNA is all that survives: 42 bases in frame from base 1. The germline ends are 6 bases apart after V is trimmed by 0 bases and J by 3 bases.

The receptor comes from a woman aged 60-75 years with rheumatoid arthritis. Sequenced: CD8+ T cells sorted from blood. This chain is built from TRBV4-3 and TRBJ1-5, with the D segment identity uncertain. The CDR3 corresponds to CASSQDTNNQPQHF. The base sequence is TGCGCCAGCAGCCAAGATACAAACAATCAGCCCCAGCATTTT.